This entry lists 28 T cell receptor beta chains sequenced from one sample in a study of molecular identifiers for immune sequencing clone quantification. TCRdb used MiXCR to reprocess the PCR reads, holding one entry per CDR3 protein. The sample consists of about 630,000 distinct CDR3 sequences, about 25% of them appearing once. The sample consisted of naive CD8+ T cells from blood, with Jurkat cell RNA spiked in. As to subset: FACS-sorted CD8+CD4-CCR7+CD45RA+ naive T cells. Receptors were obtained from a human donor in good health. Some libraries in this study had Jurkat cell RNA spiked in.

This clonotype has a handful of counts. This chain joins TRBV5-3 and TRBJ2-3; the D gene is possibly TRBD1 (7 bases). TRBV5-3 is an ORF; its function is uncertain. With 0 bases removed from V and 2 bases from J, the gap between germline ends came to 16 bases. The CDR3 runs to 17 residues. The CDR3 nucleotides are TGTGCCAGAAGCTTGGCAGCAGGGGGGCGAGTCACAGATACGCAGTATTTT. Amino acid sequence: CARSLAAGGRVTDTQYF.

In this sample, this clonotype turned up many times. This sequence joins TRBV4-3 and TRBJ1-1, with D unresolved. V was trimmed by 0 bases and J by 5 bases, leaving 16 bases between them. CDR1 and CDR2 (germline): LGHNA, YSLEER. The CDR3 has 16 residues. CDR3 nucleotide sequence: TGCGCCAGCAGCCAAGAGGTCCGTGGGGTTTGGACTGAAGCTTTCTTT. This codes for CASSQEVRGVWTEAFF.

The V call is TRBV5-1, the J call TRBJ2-3, with 7 nucleotides matching TRBD2. V lost 7 bases, J lost 2 bases, and 10 bases stayed unmatched. The CDR3 length is 15 residues. Germline V gives CDR1 SGHRS, CDR2 YFSETQ. CDR3 bases: TGCGCCAGCGGCGTCCCAAGCGGGAACACAGATACGCAGTATTTT. Its protein is CASGVPSGNTDTQYF. Full variable domain (rest looked up from reference TRBV5-1 and TRBJ2-3): KAGVTQTPRYLIKTRGQQVTLSCSPISGHRSVSWYQQTPGQGLQFLFEYFSETQRNKGNFPGRFSGRQFSNSRSEMNVSTLELGDSALYLCASGVPSGNTDTQYFGPGTRLTVL.

About this clonotype itself: A read error may produce the germline difference seen at one junction end. The CDR3 sequence is CASSSGQESSYERYF. In DNA, the CDR3 is TGTGCCAGCAGCTCGGGACAGGAGAGCTCCTACGAGCGGTACTTC. The V call is TRBV7-9, the J call TRBJ2-7; 8 bases line up with TRBD1. This CDR3 has 15 residues. The V gene's germline CDR1 is SEHNR and CDR2 FQNEAQ (reference sequence).

Many counts were recorded for this clonotype. The chain has TRBV7-2 and TRBJ2-1; D uncertain. CDR3 length equals 14 residues. Trimming shortened V by 5 bases and J by 5 bases, and 13 bases separated the two germline ends. From germline, CDR1 is SGHTA and CDR2 FQGNSA. The CDR3 bases are TGTGCCAGCAGCGCTCATATCCGGAACAATGAGCAGTTCTTC. Translating it yields CASSAHIRNNEQFF.

This clonotype was observed a handful of times. The rearrangement links TRBV20-1 to TRBJ1-6; a possible D gene is TRBD1 (5 bases). Germline CDR1 reads DFQATT; CDR2 reads SNEGSKA (reference sequence). The CDR3 is 16 amino acids. V lost 5 bases and J lost 2, with 16 bases in between. The CDR3 DNA follows: TGCAGTGCTCGTGGGACGGAATCGGCCTATAATTCACCCCTCCACTTT. Protein sequence: CSARGTESAYNSPLHF.

The chain combines TRBV4-1 with TRBJ1-1; 9 nucleotides align to TRBD1. Per the germline V gene, CDR1 is MGHRA and CDR2 is YSYEKL. The CDR3 has 15 amino acids. With 0 bases clipped from V and 6 bases from J, the junction kept 5 bases outside the gene matches. The CDR3 nucleotides read TGCGCCAGCAGCCAAGAGCCCACAGGGGGCGCTGAAGCTTTCTTT. As protein: CASSQEPTGGAEAFF.

This clonotype has a handful of counts. V gene TRBV19 combines with J gene TRBJ2-2, with a tentative D call TRBD1 (6 bases). This CDR3 comprises 13 residues. Germline V lookup: CDR1 LNHDA, CDR2 SQIVND (reference sequence). V was clipped by 9 bases and J by 8 bases, with 16 bases between them. CDR3 DNA sequence: TGTGCCAGCCGTATGGGACAAGCAGGGGAGCTGTTTTTT. This sequence encodes CASRMGQAGELFF.

The chain combines TRBV27 with TRBJ2-6; D unclear. The CDR3 sequence is 15 residues long. V lost 2 bases and J 3 bases, leaving 8 bases between the germline ends. Germline lookup yields CDR1 MNHEY and CDR2 SMNVEV (reference sequence). DNA for the CDR3: TGTGCCAGCAGTTTAAGTGGGAATGGGGCCAACGTCCTGACTTTC. As protein: CASSLSGNGANVLTF.

This clonotype was counted many times. This chain uses TRBV27 with TRBJ2-7, with D unresolved. CDR1 is MNHEY and CDR2 is SMNVEV in the germline V gene (reference sequence). V lost 5 bases and J 5 bases, leaving 10 bases between the germline ends. The CDR3 consists of 12 residues. The CDR3 bases are TGTGCCAGCAGTCCCAGAGGACACGAGCAGTACTTC. Its protein is CASSPRGHEQYF.

As concerns this clonotype: Just one base apart from a much larger clone, this may be a read error. The rearrangement uses TRBV30 and TRBJ2-3; D ambiguous. From germline, CDR1 is GTSNPN and CDR2 SVGIG (reference sequence). This CDR3 contains 12 residues. In DNA form, the CDR3 reads TGTGCCTGGGAGTTAGGCGAAGATACGCGGTATTTT. Encoded protein: CAWELGEDTRYF.

This clonotype occurred a few times. The gene calls are TRBV9 and TRBJ2-3; TRBD2 aligns across 13 bases. This CDR3 comprises 16 residues. V lost 4 bases, J lost 6 bases, and 8 bases stayed unmatched. The V gene's germline CDR1 is SGDLS and CDR2 YYNGEE. The CDR3 region has the DNA TGTGCCAGCAGCTCCAGGACTAGCGGGAGTTGGGATACGCAGTATTTT. Protein sequence: CASSSRTSGSWDTQYF.

This clonotype was recorded many times. This chain uses TRBV12-5 with TRBJ2-7, with TRBD2 matching over 7 bases. Germline V gene data show CDR1 as LGHNT and CDR2 as FRNRAP. The ends lost 1 base at V and 3 bases at J; junction bases unmatched: 0. There are 13 residues in the CDR3. As DNA, the CDR3 is TGTGCTAGTGGTTTGGGGACTAGCTACGAGCAGTACTTC. It is translated as CASGLGTSYEQYF.

The rearrangement uses TRBV27 and TRBJ2-7, with TRBD2 as a possible D gene (7 bases). The V end was cut by 1 base, the J end by 4 bases, with 17 bases between. This CDR3 is built from 16 residues. Germline V gene lookup returns CDR1 MNHEY and CDR2 SMNVEV (reference sequence). In nucleotides, the CDR3 is TGTGCCAGCAGTTTATTAGGTGTGGGGGGGCTGTACGAGCAGTACTTC. It codes for CASSLLGVGGLYEQYF.

In this sample, this clonotype turned up a few times. The rearrangement links TRBV19 to TRBJ2-3; 11 bases fit TRBD2. The CDR3 spans 15 residues. J was trimmed by 5 bases and V by 3 bases; bases with no gene match: 4. The germline gives CDR1 LNHDA, CDR2 SQIVND (reference sequence). CDR3 region: CASSIVGLAVDTQYF. The CDR3 DNA reads TGTGCCAGTAGTATCGTGGGACTAGCGGTAGATACGCAGTATTTT.

Comments on this clonotype: Being one base from a much bigger clone, this may be a read error. The chain carries TRBV20-1 and TRBJ1-1; D uncertain. CDR1 is DFQATT, CDR2 SNEGSKA, per germline (reference sequence). The length of the CDR3 is 13 residues. The CDR3 DNA reads as TGCAGTGCTAAAAATCAGATGAACACTGAAGCTCTCTTT. It is translated as CSAKNQMNTEALF.

To note about this clonotype: A single base separates this from a much larger clone, so it may be a read error. CDR3 protein: CASSQENTWEQHF. The CDR3 nucleotides read TGCGCCAGCAGCCAAGAAAATACGTGGGAGCAGCACTTC. J is TRBJ2-7 and V is TRBV4-3, with D perhaps TRBD2 (5 bases). Germline lookup yields CDR1 LGHNA and CDR2 YSLEER. The CDR3 spans 13 residues.

About this clonotype itself: Given a much more abundant clone one base away, this may be a read error. The rearrangement joins TRBV13 to TRBJ2-7, with 7 bases that match TRBD2. Germline V gene sequence: CDR1 PRHDT, CDR2 FYEKMQ (reference sequence). Trimming at V came to 4 bases and at J to 7 bases, leaving 10 bases not matched to a gene. This CDR3 has 14 amino acids. CDR3 protein: CASSSLDLGGEQYF. The DNA for the CDR3 is TGTGCCAGCAGCTCCCTAGACCTGGGAGGGGAGCAGTACTTC.

This clonotype was seen a handful of times. The genes are TRBV10-3 and TRBJ1-2; D ambiguous. In germline, CDR1 is ENHRY, CDR2 SYGVKD. The CDR3 length is 14 residues. Deletions cut 2 bases from V and 2 bases from J, with 9 bases between. DNA for the CDR3: TGTGCCATCAGTGAGGTCCAGGCAAACTATGGCTACACCTTC. Its translation is CAISEVQANYGYTF.

For this clonotype: A much larger clone differs by one base, so this may be a read error. The rearrangement uses TRBV11-2 and TRBJ1-1, with D hard to call. Per the germline V gene, CDR1 is SGHAT and CDR2 is FQNNGV. With 5 bases removed from V and 5 bases from J, the gap between germline ends came to 21 bases. The CDR3 loop spans 16 amino acids. The CDR3 sequence: CASSPYLERLTTEAFF. As DNA, the CDR3 is TGTGCCAGCAGCCCTTACTTGGAGAGATTGACGACTGAAGCTTTCTTT.

This clonotype came up many times. The DNA for the CDR3 is TGCAGTGCTAGAGAACGGGGGCGCTACGAGCAGTACTTC. Residues: CSARERGRYEQYF. This rearrangement joins TRBV20-1 to TRBJ2-7, with D perhaps assigned TRBD1 or TRBD2 (6 bases each). Germline CDR1 and CDR2: DFQATT and SNEGSKA (reference sequence). This CDR3 has 13 residues. The ends were cut back, 0 bases at V and 3 bases at J, with 9 bases in the middle.

This clonotype was seen more than once but under ten times. The CDR3 nucleotides read TGTGCCAGCACTCCCGGGACACCGAACACTGAAGCTTTCTTT. It translates to CASTPGTPNTEAFF. The chain is built from TRBV12-3 or TRBV12-4 and TRBJ1-1, with D tentatively TRBD1 (6 bases). The CDR3 spans 14 residues. Deletions cut 7 bases from V and 1 base from J, with 13 bases between.

This clonotype occurred a few times. The J gene is TRBJ2-7, the V gene TRBV12-5; the D gene is possibly TRBD1 (6 bases). The V end lost 3 bases, the J end lost 6 bases, and 15 bases lay between the germline ends. CDR1 LGHNT and CDR2 FRNRAP come from the germline V gene. The length of the CDR3 is 14 residues. The CDR3 DNA sequence: TGTGCTAGTGGTTTCAGCCAGGGGCTGTTCGAGCAGTACTTC. This translates into CASGFSQGLFEQYF.

This clonotype has only a few counts. The chain has TRBV11-2 and TRBJ1-4; D may be TRBD1 (5 bases). The V gene lost 4 bases and the J gene lost 8 bases, with 17 bases spanning the gap. This CDR3 has 15 amino acids. Germline assignment: CDR1 SGHAT and CDR2 FQNNGV. CDR3 residues: CASSSSSGTAEKLFF. The CDR3 DNA follows: TGTGCCAGCAGCTCCTCTAGTGGGACGGCGGAAAAACTGTTTTTT.

The sample holds a few counts of this clonotype. V and J are TRBV6-5 and TRBJ2-7, with D perhaps matching TRBD1 (6 bases). This CDR3 has 13 amino acids. Germline V gene lookup returns CDR1 MNHEY and CDR2 SVGAGI. V dropped 2 bases and J dropped 6 bases, with 11 bases sitting between them. The CDR3 DNA reads TGTGCCAGCAGTTACGCGGCAGGGGTCGAGCAGTACTTC. This sequence encodes CASSYAAGVEQYF.

This clonotype showed up many times. This chain links TRBV7-9 with TRBJ2-7, with D perhaps given as TRBD1 or TRBD2 (5 bases each). The CDR3 totals 12 residues. Germline CDR1 and CDR2: SEHNR and FQNEAQ (reference sequence). The germline V and J ends were trimmed by 4 bases and 6 bases, with 10 bases remaining between them. In nucleotides, the CDR3 is TGTGCCAGCAGCTCGGGGCGGGTCGAGCAGTACTTC. Residues: CASSSGRVEQYF.

In its sample, this clonotype was seen many times. The rearrangement links TRBV4-1 to TRBJ1-5; D not resolved. Germline CDR1 reads MGHRA; CDR2 reads YSYEKL. CDR3 length: 15 amino acids. Trimming removed 0 bases from V and 6 bases from J, with 12 bases in between. CDR3 loop: CASSQDLVGGQPQHF. The CDR3 coding sequence is TGCGCCAGCAGCCAAGATCTGGTAGGAGGTCAGCCCCAGCATTTT.

A word on this clonotype: Just one base apart from a much larger clone, this may be a read error. The chain is built from TRBV6-2 or TRBV6-3 and TRBJ1-1, with D hard to call. Germline V CDR1 and CDR2: MNHEY, SVGEGT. The CDR3 covers 16 residues. The CDR3 loop is CASSYSWPQVNPEAFF. The CDR3 DNA reads as TGTGCCAGCAGTTACTCCTGGCCGCAAGTGAACCCTGAAGCTTTCTTT.